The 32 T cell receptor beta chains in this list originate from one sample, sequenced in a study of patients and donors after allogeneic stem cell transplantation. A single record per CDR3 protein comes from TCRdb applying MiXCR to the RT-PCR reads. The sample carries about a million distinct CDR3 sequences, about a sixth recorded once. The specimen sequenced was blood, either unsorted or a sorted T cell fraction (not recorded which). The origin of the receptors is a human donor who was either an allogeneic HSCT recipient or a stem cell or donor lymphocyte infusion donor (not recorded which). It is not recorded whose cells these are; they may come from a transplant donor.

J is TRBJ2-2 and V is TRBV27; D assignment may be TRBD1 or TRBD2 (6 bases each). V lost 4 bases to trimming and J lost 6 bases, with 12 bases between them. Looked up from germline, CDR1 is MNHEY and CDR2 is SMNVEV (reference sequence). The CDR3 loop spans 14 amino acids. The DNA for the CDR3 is TGTGCCAGCAGTTGGGGGGCCGGCGCCGGGGAGCTGTTTTTT. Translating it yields CASSWGAGAGELFF.

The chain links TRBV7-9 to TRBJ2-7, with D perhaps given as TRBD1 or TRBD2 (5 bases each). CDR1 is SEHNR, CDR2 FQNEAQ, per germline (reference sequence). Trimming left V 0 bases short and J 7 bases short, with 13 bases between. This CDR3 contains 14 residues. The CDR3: CASSLASGPPEQYF. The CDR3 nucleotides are TGTGCCAGCAGCTTAGCATCGGGACCTCCGGAGCAGTACTTC.

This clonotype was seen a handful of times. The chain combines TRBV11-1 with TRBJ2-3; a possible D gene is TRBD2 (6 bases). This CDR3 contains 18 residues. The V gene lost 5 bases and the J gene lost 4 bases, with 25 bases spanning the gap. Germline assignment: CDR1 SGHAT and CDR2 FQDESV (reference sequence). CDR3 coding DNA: TGTGCCAGCAGCGCCTCCGGGACTCCGGAGTTTAAGGCAGATACGCAGTATTTT. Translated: CASSASGTPEFKADTQYF. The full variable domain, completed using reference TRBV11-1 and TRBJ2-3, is EAEVAQSPRYKITEKSQAVAFWCDPISGHATLYWYRQILGQGPELLVQFQDESVVDDSQLPKDRFSAERLKGVDSTLKIQPAELGDSAMYLCASSASGTPEFKADTQYFGPGTRLTVL.

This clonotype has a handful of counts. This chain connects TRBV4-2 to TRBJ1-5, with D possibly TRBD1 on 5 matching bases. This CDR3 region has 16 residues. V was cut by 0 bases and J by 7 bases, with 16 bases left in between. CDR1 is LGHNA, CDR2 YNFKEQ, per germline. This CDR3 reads CASSQELGGGDQPQHF. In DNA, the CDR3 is TGTGCCAGCAGCCAAGAATTGGGCGGTGGGGACCAGCCCCAGCATTTT.

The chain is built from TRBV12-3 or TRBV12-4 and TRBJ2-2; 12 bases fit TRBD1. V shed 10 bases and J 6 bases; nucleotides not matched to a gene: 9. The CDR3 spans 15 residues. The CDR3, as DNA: TGTGCCACCTCCCGGGACAGGGGGCAGGCCGGGGAGCTGTTTTTT. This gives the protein CATSRDRGQAGELFF.

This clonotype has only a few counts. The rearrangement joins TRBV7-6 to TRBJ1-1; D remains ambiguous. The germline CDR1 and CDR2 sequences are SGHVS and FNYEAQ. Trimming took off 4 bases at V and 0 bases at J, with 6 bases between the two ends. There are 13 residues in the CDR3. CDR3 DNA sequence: TGTGCCAGCAGCTACAGATTGAACACTGAAGCTTTCTTT. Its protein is CASSYRLNTEAFF.

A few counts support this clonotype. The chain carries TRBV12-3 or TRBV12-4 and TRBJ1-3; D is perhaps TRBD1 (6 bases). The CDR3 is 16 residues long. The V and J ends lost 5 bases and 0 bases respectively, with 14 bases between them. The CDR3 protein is CASSPGHTHSGNTIYF. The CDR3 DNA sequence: TGTGCCAGCAGTCCGGGACACACTCACTCTGGAAACACCATATATTTT.

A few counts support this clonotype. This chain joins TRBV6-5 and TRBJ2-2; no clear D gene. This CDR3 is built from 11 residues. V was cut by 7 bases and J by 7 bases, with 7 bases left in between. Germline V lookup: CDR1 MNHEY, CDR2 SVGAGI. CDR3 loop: CASTKNGELFF. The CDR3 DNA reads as TGTGCCAGCACCAAAAACGGGGAGCTGTTTTTT.

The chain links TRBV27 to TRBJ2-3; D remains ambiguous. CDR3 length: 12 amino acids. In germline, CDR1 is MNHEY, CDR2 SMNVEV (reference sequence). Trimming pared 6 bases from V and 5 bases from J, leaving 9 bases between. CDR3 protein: CASRNLGDTQYF. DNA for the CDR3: TGTGCCAGCAGAAACCTTGGAGATACGCAGTATTTT.

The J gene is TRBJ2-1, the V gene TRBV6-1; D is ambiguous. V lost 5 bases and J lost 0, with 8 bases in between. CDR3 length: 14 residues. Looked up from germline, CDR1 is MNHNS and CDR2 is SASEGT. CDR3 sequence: CASSPSHSYNEQFF. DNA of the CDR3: TGTGCCAGCAGTCCTTCTCACTCCTACAATGAGCAGTTCTTC.

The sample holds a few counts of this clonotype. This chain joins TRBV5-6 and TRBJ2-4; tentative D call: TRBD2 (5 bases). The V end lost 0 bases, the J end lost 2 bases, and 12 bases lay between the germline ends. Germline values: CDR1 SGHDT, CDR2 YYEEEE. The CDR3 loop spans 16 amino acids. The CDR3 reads CASSLAAGKSKNIQYF. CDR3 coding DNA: TGTGCCAGCAGCTTGGCGGCGGGCAAGTCCAAAAACATTCAGTACTTC.

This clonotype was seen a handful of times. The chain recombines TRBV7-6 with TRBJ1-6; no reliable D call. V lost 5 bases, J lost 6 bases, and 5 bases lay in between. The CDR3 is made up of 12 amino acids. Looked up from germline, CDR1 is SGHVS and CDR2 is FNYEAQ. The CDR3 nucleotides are TGTGCCAGCAGCAATTCTAATTCACCCCTCCACTTT. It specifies CASSNSNSPLHF.

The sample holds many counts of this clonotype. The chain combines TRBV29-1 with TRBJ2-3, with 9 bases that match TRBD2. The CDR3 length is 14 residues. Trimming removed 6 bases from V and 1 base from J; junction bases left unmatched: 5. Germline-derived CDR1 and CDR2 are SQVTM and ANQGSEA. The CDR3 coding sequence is TGCAGCGTCCCTAGCGGGATGCGCACAGATACGCAGTATTTT. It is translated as CSVPSGMRTDTQYF.

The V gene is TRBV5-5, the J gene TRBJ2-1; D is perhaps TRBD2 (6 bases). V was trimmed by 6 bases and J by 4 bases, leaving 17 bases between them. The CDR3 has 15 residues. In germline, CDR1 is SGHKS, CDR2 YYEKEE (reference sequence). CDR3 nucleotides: TGTGCCAGCACCCCCCGGGGGACTCAATACAATGAGCAGTTCTTC. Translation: CASTPRGTQYNEQFF.

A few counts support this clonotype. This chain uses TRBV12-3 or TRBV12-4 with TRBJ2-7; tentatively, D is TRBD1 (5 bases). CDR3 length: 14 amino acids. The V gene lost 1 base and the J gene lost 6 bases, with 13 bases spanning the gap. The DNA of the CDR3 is TGTGCCAGCAGTTTAGTTTCCAGGCAGGGCGAGCAGTACTTC. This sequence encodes CASSLVSRQGEQYF.

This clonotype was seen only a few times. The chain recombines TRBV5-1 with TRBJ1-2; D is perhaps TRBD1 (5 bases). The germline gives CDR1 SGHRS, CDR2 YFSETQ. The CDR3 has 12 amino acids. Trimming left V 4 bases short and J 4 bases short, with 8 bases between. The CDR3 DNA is TGCGCCAGCAGCGCCGACAGCTATGGCTACACCTTC. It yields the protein CASSADSYGYTF.

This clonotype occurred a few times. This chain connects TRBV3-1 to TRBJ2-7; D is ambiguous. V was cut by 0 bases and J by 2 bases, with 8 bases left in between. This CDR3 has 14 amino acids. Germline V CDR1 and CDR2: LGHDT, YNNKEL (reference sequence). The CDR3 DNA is TGTGCCAGCAGCCAAGAACCAGGTACCTACGAGCAGTACTTC. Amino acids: CASSQEPGTYEQYF.

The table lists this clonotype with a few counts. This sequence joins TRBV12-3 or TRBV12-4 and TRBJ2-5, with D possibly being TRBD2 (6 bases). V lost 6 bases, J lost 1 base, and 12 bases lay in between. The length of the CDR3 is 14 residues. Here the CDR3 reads CASSNPGGQETQYF. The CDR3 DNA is TGTGCCAGCAGCAACCCCGGGGGCCAAGAGACCCAGTACTTC.

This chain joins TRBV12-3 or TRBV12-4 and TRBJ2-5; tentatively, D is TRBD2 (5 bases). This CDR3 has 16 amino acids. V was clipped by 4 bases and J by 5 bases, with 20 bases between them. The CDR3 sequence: CASSSQPRVKGETQYF. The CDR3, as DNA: TGTGCCAGCAGTTCGCAACCGCGGGTGAAGGGTGAGACCCAGTACTTC.

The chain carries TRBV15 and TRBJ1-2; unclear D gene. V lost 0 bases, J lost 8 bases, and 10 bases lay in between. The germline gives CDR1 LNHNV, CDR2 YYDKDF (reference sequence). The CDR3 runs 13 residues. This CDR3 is CATSRDVGYGYTF. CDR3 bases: TGTGCCACCAGCAGAGATGTAGGGTACGGCTACACCTTC.

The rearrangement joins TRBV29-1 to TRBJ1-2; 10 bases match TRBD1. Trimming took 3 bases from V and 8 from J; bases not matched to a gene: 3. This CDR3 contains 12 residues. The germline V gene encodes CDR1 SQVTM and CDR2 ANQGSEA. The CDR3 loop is CSVETGGFGYTF. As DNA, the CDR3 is TGCAGCGTTGAGACAGGGGGCTTCGGCTACACCTTC.

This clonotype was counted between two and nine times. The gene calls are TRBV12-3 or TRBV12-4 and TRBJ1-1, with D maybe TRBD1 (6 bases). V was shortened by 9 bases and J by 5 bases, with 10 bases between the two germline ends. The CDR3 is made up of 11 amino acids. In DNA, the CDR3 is TGTGCCAGTTTTAGGGGGACTGAAGCTTTCTTT. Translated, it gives CASFRGTEAFF.

Here the CDR3 reads CSARVQGDSPLHF. In DNA, the CDR3 is TGCAGTGCTAGAGTACAGGGAGATTCACCCCTCCACTTT. The chain combines TRBV20-1 with TRBJ1-6; tentative D call: TRBD1 (6 bases). This CDR3 is 13 amino acids long. Germline V gives CDR1 DFQATT, CDR2 SNEGSKA (reference sequence). The ends were cut back, 1 base at V and 8 bases at J, with 9 bases in the middle.

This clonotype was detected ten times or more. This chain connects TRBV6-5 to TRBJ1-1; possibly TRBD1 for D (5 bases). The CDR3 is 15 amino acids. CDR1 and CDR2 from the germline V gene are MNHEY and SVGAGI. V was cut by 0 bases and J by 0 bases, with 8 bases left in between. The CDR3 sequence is CASSYSPGMNTEAFF. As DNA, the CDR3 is TGTGCCAGCAGTTACTCGCCAGGGATGAACACTGAAGCTTTCTTT.

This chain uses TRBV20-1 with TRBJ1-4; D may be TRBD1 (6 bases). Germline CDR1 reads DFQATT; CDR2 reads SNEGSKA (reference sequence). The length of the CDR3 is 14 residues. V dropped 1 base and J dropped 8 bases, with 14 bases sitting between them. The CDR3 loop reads CSARAAGGWEKLFF. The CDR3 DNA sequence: TGCAGTGCTAGAGCCGCTGGGGGCTGGGAAAAACTGTTTTTT.

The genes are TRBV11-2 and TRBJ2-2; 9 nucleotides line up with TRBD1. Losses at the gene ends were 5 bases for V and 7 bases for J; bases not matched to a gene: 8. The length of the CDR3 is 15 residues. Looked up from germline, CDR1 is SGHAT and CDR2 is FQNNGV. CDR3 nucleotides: TGTGCCAGCAGCAACTTACAGGGGGCGGTCGGGGAGCTGTTTTTT. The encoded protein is CASSNLQGAVGELFF.

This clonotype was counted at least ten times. The CDR3 spells CASSLSLMDTQYF. CDR3 nucleotides: TGCGCCAGCAGCTTGTCCTTAATGGATACGCAGTATTTT. The chain couples TRBV5-1 to TRBJ2-3; D gene uncertain. This CDR3 contains 13 residues. Germline V gene lookup returns CDR1 SGHRS and CDR2 YFSETQ. Trimming pared 1 base from V and 6 bases from J, leaving 9 bases between. The variable domain in full, with the rest retrieved from reference TRBV5-1 and TRBJ2-3, is KAGVTQTPRYLIKTRGQQVTLSCSPISGHRSVSWYQQTPGQGLQFLFEYFSETQRNKGNFPGRFSGRQFSNSRSEMNVSTLELGDSALYLCASSLSLMDTQYFGPGTRLTVL.

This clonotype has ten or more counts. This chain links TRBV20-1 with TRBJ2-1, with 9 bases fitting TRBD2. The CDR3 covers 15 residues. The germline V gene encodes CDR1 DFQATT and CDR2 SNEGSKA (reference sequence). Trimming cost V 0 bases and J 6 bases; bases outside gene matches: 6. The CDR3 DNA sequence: TGCAGTGCTAGAGATCGTCTAGCGGGGACCAATGAGCAGTTCTTC. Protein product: CSARDRLAGTNEQFF.

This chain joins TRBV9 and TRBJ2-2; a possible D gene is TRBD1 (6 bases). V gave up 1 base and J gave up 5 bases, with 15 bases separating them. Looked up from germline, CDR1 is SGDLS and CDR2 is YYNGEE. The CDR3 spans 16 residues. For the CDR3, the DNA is TGTGCCAGCAGCGTAAACGCCAGGGGAGTGACCGGGGAGCTGTTTTTT. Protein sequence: CASSVNARGVTGELFF.

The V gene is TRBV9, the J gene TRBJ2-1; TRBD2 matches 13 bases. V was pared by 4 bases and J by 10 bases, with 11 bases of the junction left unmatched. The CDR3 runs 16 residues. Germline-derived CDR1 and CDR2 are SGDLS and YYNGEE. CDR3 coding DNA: TGTGCCAGCAGCCCACCGGCAGGGACTAGCGGGACCGAGCAGTTCTTC. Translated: CASSPPAGTSGTEQFF. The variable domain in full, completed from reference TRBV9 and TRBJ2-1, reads DSGVTQTPKHLITATGQRVTLRCSPRSGDLSVYWYQQSLDQGLQFLIQYYNGEERAKGNILERFSAQQFPDLHSELNLSSLELGDSALYFCASSPPAGTSGTEQFFGPGTRLTVL.

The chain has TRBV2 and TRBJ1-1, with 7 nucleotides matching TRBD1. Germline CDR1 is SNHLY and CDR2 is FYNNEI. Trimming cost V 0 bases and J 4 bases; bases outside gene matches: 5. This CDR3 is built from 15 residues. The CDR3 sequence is CASSEALQGGTEAFF. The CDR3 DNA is TGTGCCAGCAGTGAAGCGCTTCAGGGGGGCACTGAAGCTTTCTTT.

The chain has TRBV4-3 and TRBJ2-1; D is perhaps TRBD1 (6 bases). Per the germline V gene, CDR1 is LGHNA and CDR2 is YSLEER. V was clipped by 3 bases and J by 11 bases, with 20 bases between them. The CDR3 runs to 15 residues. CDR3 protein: CASSHLRQASNQQFF. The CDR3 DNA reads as TGCGCCAGCAGCCACCTACGACAGGCGAGTAACCAGCAGTTCTTC.